A selection of T cell receptor beta chains follows, all from one sample in a study of persistence of HIV-infected CD4 T cells. Method: immunoSEQ multiplex PCR; TCRdb's copy keeps in-frame clones and lacks some. The sample has about 20,000 clones, 50% to 70% seen once. Their antigens remain unidentified. The source material was CD4+ T cells sorted from PBMCs after roughly 18-hour stimulation, sampled from a patient who received antiretroviral therapy. The receptors originated from an adult woman with HIV who was CMV-seropositive. CDR3s include the opening cysteine and the closing phenylalanine or tryptophan. The order of the fields is V gene, J gene, clone size, D gene, CDR3 DNA, CDR3 protein. The D gene is left open where the match is weak. Clone size is shown for a subset of rows, as once, few, many or a class of expanded clone.

v_call: TRBV19
j_call: TRBJ2-3
clone_size: -
d_call: -
cdr3_nt: TGTGCCAGTAGTATGGGGATCGGACAGCGGGGCACAGATACGCAGTATTTT
cdr3_aa: CASSMGIGQRGTDTQYF

v_call: TRBV19
j_call: TRBJ1-3
clone_size: -
d_call: -
cdr3_nt: TGTGCCAGTAACACGGGGATGTCTGGAAACACCATATATTTT
cdr3_aa: CASNTGMSGNTIYF

v_call: TRBV18
j_call: TRBJ2-5
clone_size: -
d_call: -
cdr3_nt: TGTGCCAGCTCGGCGGGACATCCTAAAGGAGAGACCCAGTACTTC
cdr3_aa: CASSAGHPKGETQYF

v_call: TRBV9
j_call: TRBJ2-7
clone_size: -
d_call: TRBD1
cdr3_nt: TGTGCCAGCAGCGTGGGCCTCCCGGGACAGGGACGTTACGAGCAGTACTTC
cdr3_aa: CASSVGLPGQGRYEQYF

v_call: TRBV5-5
j_call: TRBJ2-1
clone_size: once
d_call: TRBD2
cdr3_nt: TGTGCCAGCAGCCCCAGGAGCGGGGGGGGCGACAATGAGCAGTTCTTC
cdr3_aa: CASSPRSGGGDNEQFF

v_call: TRBV30
j_call: TRBJ2-1
clone_size: -
d_call: -
cdr3_nt: TGTGCCTGGGTGAGGCGGTCAACCTACAATGAGCAGTTCTTC
cdr3_aa: CAWVRRSTYNEQFF

v_call: TRBV5-1
j_call: TRBJ2-5
clone_size: -
d_call: -
cdr3_nt: TGCGCCAGCAGCGCTGGACGGCACCAAGAGACCCAGTACTTC
cdr3_aa: CASSAGRHQETQYF

v_call: TRBV10-2
j_call: TRBJ1-1
clone_size: -
d_call: -
cdr3_nt: TGCGCCAGCAGTGAAAACAGCAACACTGAAGCTTTCTTT
cdr3_aa: CASSENSNTEAFF

v_call: TRBV5-3
j_call: TRBJ2-1
clone_size: -
d_call: TRBD2
cdr3_nt: TGTGCCAGAAGCTGGGGACAGCGGGGGGGCCATAATGAGCAGTTCTTC
cdr3_aa: CARSWGQRGGHNEQFF

v_call: TRBV11-1
j_call: TRBJ1-6
clone_size: -
d_call: TRBD1
cdr3_nt: TGTGCCAGCAGCTCTGCGGACAGGGGGCATTTTTCCCTCCACTTT
cdr3_aa: CASSSADRGHFSLHF

v_call: TRBV6-5
j_call: TRBJ1-5
clone_size: few
d_call: TRBD1
cdr3_nt: TGTGCCAGTCTACGGGACAGGACAAATCAGCCCCAGCATTTT
cdr3_aa: CASLRDRTNQPQHF

v_call: TRBV19
j_call: TRBJ1-5
clone_size: -
d_call: -
cdr3_nt: TGTGCCAGTAGCACGGGACGGGACCAGCCCCAGCATTTT
cdr3_aa: CASSTGRDQPQHF

v_call: TRBV12-3/TRBV12-4
j_call: TRBJ1-5
clone_size: -
d_call: -
cdr3_nt: TGTGCCAGCGCCTATAGCAATCAGCCCCAGCATTTT
cdr3_aa: CASAYSNQPQHF

v_call: TRBV7-6
j_call: TRBJ2-6
clone_size: -
d_call: -
cdr3_nt: TGTGCCAGCAGCCCTAACACAGGGGCCAACGTCCTGACTTTC
cdr3_aa: CASSPNTGANVLTF

v_call: TRBV14
j_call: TRBJ1-1
clone_size: -
d_call: -
cdr3_nt: TGTGCCAGCAGCCAAGTGCCGGGGGCGCACACTGAAGCTTTCTTT
cdr3_aa: CASSQVPGAHTEAFF

v_call: TRBV24-1
j_call: TRBJ2-1
clone_size: once
d_call: -
cdr3_nt: TGTGCCACCAGTGAGTTGTCTCACAGGGTAAATGAGCAGTTCTTC
cdr3_aa: CATSELSHRVNEQFF

v_call: TRBV18
j_call: TRBJ2-3
clone_size: -
d_call: -
cdr3_nt: TGTGCCAGCTCAGGGATGGATACGCAGTATTTT
cdr3_aa: CASSGMDTQYF

v_call: TRBV27
j_call: TRBJ2-5
clone_size: -
d_call: TRBD1
cdr3_nt: TGTGCCAGCAGTCACAGGGGAGAGACCCAGTACTTC
cdr3_aa: CASSHRGETQYF

v_call: TRBV5-1
j_call: TRBJ1-6
clone_size: few
d_call: TRBD1
cdr3_nt: TGCGCCAGCAGCGCGGACAGGGAGAATTCACCCCTCCACTTT
cdr3_aa: CASSADRENSPLHF

v_call: TRBV19
j_call: TRBJ2-1
clone_size: -
d_call: TRBD1
cdr3_nt: TGTGCCAGTAGTATCCCACAGGGGGCCAGTGAGCAGTTCTTC
cdr3_aa: CASSIPQGASEQFF

v_call: TRBV14
j_call: TRBJ2-5
clone_size: -
d_call: -
cdr3_nt: TGTGCCAGCAGCCCTCCGGGGTTCGCCCTAGAGACCCAGTACTTC
cdr3_aa: CASSPPGFALETQYF

v_call: TRBV6-5
j_call: TRBJ1-3
clone_size: -
d_call: -
cdr3_nt: TGTGCCAGCAGTTACTCGCGGTCTCCTGGGGGAAACACCATATATTTT
cdr3_aa: CASSYSRSPGGNTIYF

v_call: TRBV19
j_call: TRBJ2-2
clone_size: few
d_call: -
cdr3_nt: TGTGCCAGTAGTATAGGCCTCCAGGGGAACACCGGGGAGCTGTTTTTT
cdr3_aa: CASSIGLQGNTGELFF

v_call: TRBV9
j_call: TRBJ1-3
clone_size: few
d_call: -
cdr3_nt: TGTGCCAGCAGCGGGACAGTGAACTCTGGAAACACCATATATTTT
cdr3_aa: CASSGTVNSGNTIYF

v_call: TRBV6-5
j_call: TRBJ2-3
clone_size: -
d_call: TRBD2
cdr3_nt: TGTGCCAGCAGTATAGGCGGGGGGCGTACAGATACGCAGTATTTT
cdr3_aa: CASSIGGGRTDTQYF

v_call: TRBV6-5
j_call: TRBJ2-7
clone_size: -
d_call: -
cdr3_nt: TGTGCCAGCTGCCCCCGTTGGTGCCAGGAGGAGCAGTACTTC
cdr3_aa: CASCPRWCQEEQYF

v_call: TRBV3-1/TRBV3-2
j_call: TRBJ2-3
clone_size: -
d_call: -
cdr3_nt: TGTGCCAGCAGCCCGGGCCCTAGGAATACGCAGTATTTT
cdr3_aa: CASSPGPRNTQYF

v_call: TRBV3-1/TRBV3-2
j_call: TRBJ1-5
clone_size: -
d_call: -
cdr3_nt: TGTGCCAGCAGCCAGGGGGCGCATCAGCCCCAGCATTTT
cdr3_aa: CASSQGAHQPQHF

v_call: TRBV5-1
j_call: TRBJ2-2
clone_size: -
d_call: -
cdr3_nt: TGCGCCAGCAGCTCCGGGCAGGCGAACACCGGGGAGCTGTTTTTT
cdr3_aa: CASSSGQANTGELFF

v_call: TRBV14
j_call: TRBJ1-2
clone_size: -
d_call: TRBD1
cdr3_nt: TGTGCCAGCAGCCAGGGGACAGTGACTTATGGCTACACCTTC
cdr3_aa: CASSQGTVTYGYTF

v_call: TRBV29-1
j_call: TRBJ2-1
clone_size: once
d_call: -
cdr3_nt: TGCAGCGCTTGGGACAATGAGCAGTTCTTC
cdr3_aa: CSAWDNEQFF

v_call: TRBV5-1
j_call: TRBJ2-7
clone_size: few
d_call: -
cdr3_nt: TGCGCCAGCAGCTTGAATTTAAACACTAACTACGAGCAGTACTTC
cdr3_aa: CASSLNLNTNYEQYF

v_call: TRBV7-3
j_call: TRBJ2-5
clone_size: few
d_call: TRBD2
cdr3_nt: TGTGCCAGCAGCTTAGGAGCGGGGGGGCCGGAGACCCAGTACTTC
cdr3_aa: CASSLGAGGPETQYF

v_call: TRBV19
j_call: TRBJ1-2
clone_size: -
d_call: TRBD1
cdr3_nt: TGTGCCAGTACCCCGACAGGGATTGACTATGGCTACACCTTC
cdr3_aa: CASTPTGIDYGYTF

v_call: TRBV6-5
j_call: TRBJ2-5
clone_size: large
d_call: -
cdr3_nt: TGTGCCAGCAGTTACTTGGGACCGGACTTGGAGACCCAGTACTTC
cdr3_aa: CASSYLGPDLETQYF

v_call: TRBV27
j_call: TRBJ2-2
clone_size: -
d_call: -
cdr3_nt: TGTGCCAGCAGTTTTCAAATCGCCACCGGGGAGCTGTTTTTT
cdr3_aa: CASSFQIATGELFF

v_call: TRBV7-6
j_call: TRBJ1-5
clone_size: -
d_call: -
cdr3_nt: TGTGCCAGCAGCTTATCCGCGGGAAGCAATCAGCCCCAGCATTTT
cdr3_aa: CASSLSAGSNQPQHF

v_call: TRBV30
j_call: TRBJ2-5
clone_size: -
d_call: TRBD1
cdr3_nt: TGTGCCTGGAAAAGGGCATCTTTTAGGACAGGACAAGAGACCCAGTACTTC
cdr3_aa: CAWKRASFRTGQETQYF

v_call: TRBV2
j_call: TRBJ1-5
clone_size: -
d_call: TRBD1
cdr3_nt: TGTGCCAGCAGGCAGGGACAGGGGGCGTATGGCAATCAGCCCCAGCATTTT
cdr3_aa: CASRQGQGAYGNQPQHF

v_call: TRBV4-1
j_call: TRBJ2-3
clone_size: -
d_call: -
cdr3_nt: TGCGCCAGCAGCCACCCCGACAGGAGCACAGATACGCAGTATTTT
cdr3_aa: CASSHPDRSTDTQYF

v_call: TRBV2
j_call: TRBJ2-1
clone_size: -
d_call: -
cdr3_nt: TGTGCCAGCAGTGACAGGGCCTCCTACAATGAGCAGTTCTTC
cdr3_aa: CASSDRASYNEQFF

v_call: TRBV9
j_call: TRBJ1-1
clone_size: -
d_call: -
cdr3_nt: TGTGCCAGCAGCGGAGCCTTCGGAGGAACCAACACTGAAGCTTTCTTT
cdr3_aa: CASSGAFGGTNTEAFF

v_call: TRBV7-8
j_call: TRBJ2-1
clone_size: -
d_call: TRBD2
cdr3_nt: TGTGCCAGCAGTCTAGCGGCCCACAATGAGCAGTTCTTC
cdr3_aa: CASSLAAHNEQFF

v_call: TRBV19
j_call: TRBJ1-6
clone_size: -
d_call: TRBD1
cdr3_nt: TGTGCCAGTAGTATTGGGCAGGGGGGGAATAATTCACCCCTCCACTTT
cdr3_aa: CASSIGQGGNNSPLHF

v_call: TRBV13
j_call: TRBJ2-1
clone_size: -
d_call: -
cdr3_nt: TGTGCCAGCAGCTTGGGGCGGCGGTGGCAGGACACCACCTTCTACAATGAGCAGTTCTTC
cdr3_aa: CASSLGRRWQDTTFYNEQFF

v_call: TRBV4-1
j_call: TRBJ1-5
clone_size: few
d_call: -
cdr3_nt: TGCGCCAGCAGCGACACAGGTAGAAATCAGCCCCAGCATTTT
cdr3_aa: CASSDTGRNQPQHF

v_call: TRBV29-1
j_call: TRBJ1-5
clone_size: few
d_call: -
cdr3_nt: TGCAGCGTTGCGGGGGGGCAGGGTCAGCCCCAGCATTTT
cdr3_aa: CSVAGGQGQPQHF

v_call: TRBV12-5
j_call: TRBJ1-1
clone_size: -
d_call: -
cdr3_nt: TGTGCTAGTGGTTTGCCAGGGAACACTGAAGCTTTCTTT
cdr3_aa: CASGLPGNTEAFF

v_call: TRBV5-1
j_call: TRBJ1-1
clone_size: -
d_call: TRBD1
cdr3_nt: TGCGCCAGCAGCGTCCCGGGACAGGGACTCACTGAAGCTTTCTTT
cdr3_aa: CASSVPGQGLTEAFF

v_call: TRBV29-1
j_call: TRBJ1-1
clone_size: -
d_call: -
cdr3_nt: TGCAGCGGGCTCGGTACAGGGAACACTGAAGCTTTCTTT
cdr3_aa: CSGLGTGNTEAFF

v_call: TRBV18
j_call: TRBJ2-2
clone_size: medium-sized
d_call: -
cdr3_nt: TGTGCCAGCTCACCACCCACCGGGGAGCTGTTTTTT
cdr3_aa: CASSPPTGELFF

v_call: TRBV9
j_call: TRBJ2-2
clone_size: -
d_call: -
cdr3_nt: TGTGCCAGCAGCCCCCAGAGGAACACCGGGGAGCTGTTTTTT
cdr3_aa: CASSPQRNTGELFF

v_call: TRBV3-1/TRBV3-2
j_call: TRBJ1-2
clone_size: -
d_call: -
cdr3_nt: TGTGCCAGCAGCCAAGCAGGGAGGGACTATGGCTACACCTTC
cdr3_aa: CASSQAGRDYGYTF